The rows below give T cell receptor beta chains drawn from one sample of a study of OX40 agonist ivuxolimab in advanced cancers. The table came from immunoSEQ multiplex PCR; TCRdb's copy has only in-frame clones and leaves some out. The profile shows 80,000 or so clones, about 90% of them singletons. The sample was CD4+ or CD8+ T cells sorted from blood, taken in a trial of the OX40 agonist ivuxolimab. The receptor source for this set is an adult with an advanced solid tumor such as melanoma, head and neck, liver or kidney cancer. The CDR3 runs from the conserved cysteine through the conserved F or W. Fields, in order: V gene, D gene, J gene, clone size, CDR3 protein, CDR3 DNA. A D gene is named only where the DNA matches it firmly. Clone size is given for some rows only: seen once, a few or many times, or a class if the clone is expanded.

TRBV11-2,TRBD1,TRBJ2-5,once,CASSLGQGAGFQETQYF,TGTGCCAGCAGCTTAGGCCAGGGGGCCGGTTTCCAAGAGACCCAGTACTTC
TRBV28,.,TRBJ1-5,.,CASKSIGRPDQPQHF,TGTGCCAGCAAATCTATCGGGAGGCCCGATCAGCCCCAGCATTTT
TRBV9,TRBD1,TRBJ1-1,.,CASSVGTGGATEAFF,TGTGCCAGCAGCGTGGGGACAGGGGGCGCGACTGAAGCTTTCTTT
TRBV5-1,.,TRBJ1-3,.,CASSLAYPRGPGNTIYF,TGCGCCAGCAGCTTGGCCTACCCCCGGGGGCCTGGAAACACCATATATTTT
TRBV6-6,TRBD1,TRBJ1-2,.,CASSYSTQGNGYTF,TGTGCCAGCAGTTACTCGACACAGGGGAATGGCTACACCTTC
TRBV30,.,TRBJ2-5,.,CAWSVIGLSWGETQYF,TGTGCCTGGAGTGTAATCGGCCTTTCCTGGGGGGAGACCCAGTACTTC
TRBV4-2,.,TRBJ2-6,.,CASSPGHTGANVLTF,TGTGCCAGCAGCCCAGGACACACTGGGGCCAACGTCCTGACTTTC
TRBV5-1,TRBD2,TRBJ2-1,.,CASSLDPAGSNNEQFF,TGCGCCAGCAGCTTGGATCCAGCGGGGAGTAACAATGAGCAGTTCTTC
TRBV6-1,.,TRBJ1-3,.,CASSGTGRSGNTIYF,TGTGCCAGCAGTGGTACAGGCCGCTCTGGAAACACCATATATTTT
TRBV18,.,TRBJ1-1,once,CASSPRDLEVAEAFF,TGTGCCAGCTCACCAAGGGACCTGGAGGTGGCTGAAGCTTTCTTT
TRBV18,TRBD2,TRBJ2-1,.,CASSQGLGSYNEQFF,TGTGCCAGCTCACAGGGACTAGGGTCCTACAATGAGCAGTTCTTC
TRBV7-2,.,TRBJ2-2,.,CASSLPRGTSNTGELFF,TGTGCCAGCAGCTTACCCCGCGGGACTTCGAACACCGGGGAGCTGTTTTTT
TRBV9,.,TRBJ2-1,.,CASSAQVGATNEQFF,TGTGCCAGCAGCGCCCAAGTGGGAGCGACCAATGAGCAGTTCTTC
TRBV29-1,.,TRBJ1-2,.,CSVGPSTGYGYTF,TGCAGCGTTGGTCCCTCCACGGGTTACGGCTACACCTTC
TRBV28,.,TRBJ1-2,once,CASSPARVGYGYTF,TGTGCCAGCAGTCCAGCCAGGGTGGGCTATGGCTACACCTTC
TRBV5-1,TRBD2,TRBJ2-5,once,CASSPGTSGTGPQETQYF,TGCGCCAGCAGCCCCGGGACTAGCGGGACCGGACCCCAAGAGACCCAGTACTTC
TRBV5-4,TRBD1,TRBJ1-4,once,CASSGDRGLTEKLFF,TGTGCCAGCAGCGGGGACAGGGGACTTACTGAAAAACTGTTTTTT
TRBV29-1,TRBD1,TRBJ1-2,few,CSVRQGVYGYTF,TGCAGCGTGCGACAGGGGGTGTATGGCTACACCTTC
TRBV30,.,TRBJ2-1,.,CAWSGGVGSYNEQFF,TGTGCCTGGAGTGGTGGCGTTGGGTCCTACAATGAGCAGTTCTTC
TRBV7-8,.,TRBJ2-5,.,CASSRPGQQETQYF,TGTGCCAGCAGCAGACCGGGACAACAAGAGACCCAGTACTTC
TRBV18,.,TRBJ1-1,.,CASSQGLNTEAFF,TGTGCCAGCTCACAGGGCTTGAACACTGAAGCTTTCTTT
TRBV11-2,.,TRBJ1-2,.,CASSLGGEYGYTF,TGTGCCAGCAGCTTAGGCGGGGAATATGGCTACACCTTC
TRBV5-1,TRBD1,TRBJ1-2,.,CASSSRTGEDGYTF,TGCGCCAGCAGCTCCAGGACAGGGGAAGACGGCTACACCTTC
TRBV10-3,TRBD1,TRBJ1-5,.,CAISPDRGGSQPQHF,TGTGCCATCAGTCCCGACAGGGGAGGCAGCCAGCCCCAGCATTTT
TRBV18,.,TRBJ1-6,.,CASSREWGSNNSPLHF,TGTGCCAGCTCACGGGAGTGGGGCTCGAATAATTCACCCCTCCACTTT
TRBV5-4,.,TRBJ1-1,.,CASSLYREGWTEAFF,TGTGCCAGCAGCTTGTACAGAGAAGGGTGGACTGAAGCTTTCTTT
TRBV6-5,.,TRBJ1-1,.,CASMLVQGNTEAFF,TGTGCCAGCATGTTGGTACAGGGAAACACTGAAGCTTTCTTT
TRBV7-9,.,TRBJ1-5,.,CASSPQPDQPQHF,TGTGCCAGCAGCCCGCAGCCCGATCAGCCCCAGCATTTT
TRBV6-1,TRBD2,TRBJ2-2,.,CASSDAFPGLGNTGELFF,TGTGCCAGCAGTGACGCCTTCCCCGGACTAGGCAACACCGGGGAGCTGTTTTTT
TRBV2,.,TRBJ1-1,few,CANTGTSYTEAFF,TGTGCCAACACCGGGACTTCTTATACTGAAGCTTTCTTT
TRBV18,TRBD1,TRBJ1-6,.,CASSPMTGESPLHF,TGTGCCAGCTCACCGATGACAGGGGAATCACCCCTCCACTTT
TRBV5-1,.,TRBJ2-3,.,CASSSSGGLSTDTQYF,TGCGCCAGCAGCTCCTCGGGGGGCCTCTCCACAGATACGCAGTATTTT
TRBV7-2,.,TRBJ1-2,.,CASSQYGAQANYGYTF,TGTGCCAGCAGCCAGTACGGGGCACAAGCTAACTATGGCTACACCTTC
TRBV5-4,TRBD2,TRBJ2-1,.,CASSLLAGTPYNEQFF,TGTGCCAGCAGCTTGCTAGCGGGGACCCCCTACAATGAGCAGTTCTTC
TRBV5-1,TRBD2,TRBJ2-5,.,CASTREGGETQYF,TGCGCCAGCACAAGGGAGGGCGGCGAGACCCAGTACTTC
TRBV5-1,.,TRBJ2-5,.,CASSLGFGQETQYF,TGCGCCAGCAGCTTGGGATTTGGTCAAGAGACCCAGTACTTC
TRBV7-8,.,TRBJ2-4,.,CASSLVGTVAKNIQYF,TGTGCCAGCAGCTTAGTAGGGACGGTAGCCAAAAACATTCAGTACTTC
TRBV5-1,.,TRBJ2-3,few,CASSLAGDTQYF,TGCGCCAGCAGCTTGGCCGGAGATACGCAGTATTTT
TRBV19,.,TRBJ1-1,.,CASRWDLREYTEAFF,TGTGCCAGTAGATGGGACCTCAGGGAATACACTGAAGCTTTCTTT
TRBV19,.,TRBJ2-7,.,CASSSGRAYEQYF,TGTGCCAGTAGTAGTGGCAGAGCCTACGAGCAGTACTTC
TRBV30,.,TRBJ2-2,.,CALLTGSGHAGELFF,TGTGCCTTGTTGACAGGTTCGGGGCACGCCGGGGAGCTGTTTTTT
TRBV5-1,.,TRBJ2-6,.,CASSWGYSGANVLTF,TGTGCCAGCAGCTGGGGCTACTCTGGGGCCAACGTCCTGACTTTC
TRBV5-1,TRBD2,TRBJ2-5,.,CASSLARLAEQETQYF,TGCGCCAGCAGCTTGGCCCGACTAGCGGAACAAGAGACCCAGTACTTC
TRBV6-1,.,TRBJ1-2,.,CASSKAEANYGYTF,TGTGCCAGCAGTAAGGCCGAAGCTAACTATGGCTACACCTTC
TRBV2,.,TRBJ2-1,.,CASSEARGGGEENEQFF,TGTGCCAGCAGTGAAGCTAGAGGTGGGGGAGAGGAGAATGAGCAGTTCTTC
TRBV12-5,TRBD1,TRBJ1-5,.,CASALDRGNNQPQHF,TGTGCTAGTGCCCTGGACAGGGGAAACAATCAGCCCCAGCATTTT